This T cell receptor (beta chain) is from a study of control samples from healthy donors and cancer patients. The protocol was immunoSEQ multiplex PCR, while the TCRdb copy is restricted to in-frame clones and leaves out a portion. Here the sample spans 70,000 or so clones, 94% being singletons. The CDR3 spans 14 residues. The germline gives CDR1 LNHDA, CDR2 SQIVND (reference sequence). V lost 11 bases to trimming and J lost 8 bases; unmatched junction nucleotides: 12. The V and J genes are TRBV19 and TRBJ1-6; 7 bases agree with TRBD1. The sequence was collected from a woman aged 40-49 years in good health. Sample: blood. As DNA, the CDR3 is TGTGCCTCAACCCTGGGACAGAATGATTCACCCCTCCACTTT. Encoded protein: CASTLGQNDSPLHF.